The 22 T cell receptor beta chains presented below share a single source sample, sequenced in a study of OX40 agonist ivuxolimab in advanced cancers. The repertoire was sequenced with immunoSEQ multiplex PCR; TCRdb's copy has only in-frame clones and lacks some. The data hold 100,000 to 110,000 clones, with 85% to 95% observed a single time. The starting material was CD4+ or CD8+ T cells sorted from blood, obtained in a trial of the OX40 agonist ivuxolimab. The origin of the receptors is an adult with an advanced solid tumor such as melanoma, head and neck, liver or kidney cancer.

This chain joins TRBV7-9 and TRBJ1-4, with a possible D match to TRBD1 (6 bases). The CDR3 extends over 15 amino acids. Between the trimmed V and J ends, which lost 4 bases and 6 bases, there was a span of 15 bases. Germline CDR1 SEHNR, CDR2 FQNEAQ (reference sequence). For the CDR3, the DNA is TGTGCCAGCAGCTCTTACAGGGACGGCTATGAAAAACTGTTTTTT. This encodes CASSSYRDGYEKLFF.

The chain links TRBV11-2 to TRBJ2-7; 9 nucleotides align to TRBD2. The trim removed 0 bases at V and 4 bases at J, leaving 7 bases unmatched. Per the germline V gene, CDR1 is SGHAT and CDR2 is FQNNGV. The CDR3 spans 16 residues. DNA of the CDR3: TGTGCCAGCAGCTTAGATGAGGCGGGAGGGGTATACGAGCAGTACTTC. Translating it yields CASSLDEAGGVYEQYF.

This chain joins TRBV28 and TRBJ2-3, with D unresolved. The CDR3 has 12 amino acids. V lost 2 bases and J 5 bases, leaving 5 bases between the germline ends. Germline CDR1 reads MDHEN; CDR2 reads SYDVKM. This CDR3 is CASSLNGDTQYF. CDR3 bases: TGTGCCAGCAGTTTAAATGGAGATACGCAGTATTTT.

The chain combines TRBV29-1 with TRBJ1-5, with D perhaps matching TRBD1 (5 bases). The CDR3 spans 12 residues. Germline CDR1 is SQVTM and CDR2 is ANQGSEA. The V end was cut by 6 bases, the J end by 7 bases, with 13 bases between. The CDR3 loop reads CSVGGVGQPQHF. The CDR3 region has the DNA TGCAGCGTCGGGGGGGTCGGACAGCCCCAGCATTTT.

The chain employs TRBV2 and TRBJ2-1, with TRBD2 matching over 10 bases. CDR1 is SNHLY and CDR2 is FYNNEI in the germline V gene. J gave up 5 bases and V 3 bases, and 1 base lay outside the gene matches. The CDR3 length is 14 residues. CDR3 region: CASSDLAGDNEQFF. The CDR3 bases are TGTGCCAGCAGTGATCTAGCGGGAGACAATGAGCAGTTCTTC.

The chain joins TRBV28 to TRBJ1-5; D remains ambiguous. Trimming stripped 3 bases from V and 2 bases from J, with 14 bases between. Looked up from germline, CDR1 is MDHEN and CDR2 is SYDVKM. This CDR3 is 16 amino acids long. The CDR3 bases are TGTGCCAGCAGTTTTGGGTGGGGTCCTGGCAATCAGCCCCAGCATTTT. Amino acids: CASSFGWGPGNQPQHF.

The chain is built from TRBV28 and TRBJ2-6, with D unresolved. V was cut by 7 bases and J by 0 bases, with 1 base left in between. CDR1 MDHEN and CDR2 SYDVKM come from the germline V gene. This CDR3 region has 12 residues. The CDR3 region is CASNSGANVLTF. In DNA, the CDR3 is TGTGCCAGCAACTCTGGGGCCAACGTCCTGACTTTC.

The rearrangement joins TRBV29-1 to TRBJ2-1, with TRBD2 matching over 10 bases. V dropped 5 bases and J dropped 0; count of bases not matched to a gene: 7. Germline-derived CDR1 and CDR2 are SQVTM and ANQGSEA. The CDR3 loop spans 16 amino acids. The CDR3: CSVPLAGLFSYNEQFF. CDR3 nucleotide sequence: TGCAGCGTTCCACTAGCGGGACTCTTCTCCTACAATGAGCAGTTCTTC.

The chain has TRBV19 and TRBJ1-5, with D perhaps matching TRBD1 (6 bases). The ends were cut back, 4 bases at V and 6 bases at J, with 10 bases in the middle. This CDR3 contains 13 residues. CDR1 and CDR2 (germline): LNHDA, SQIVND (reference sequence). The CDR3 loop reads CASSTLRGQPQHF. CDR3 nucleotide sequence: TGTGCCAGTAGTACGCTCAGGGGTCAGCCCCAGCATTTT. The whole variable domain, remainder taken from reference TRBV19 and TRBJ1-5, is DGGITQSPKYLFRKEGQNVTLSCEQNLNHDAMYWYRQDPGQGLRLIYYSQIVNDFQKGDIAEGYSVSREKKESFPLTVTSAQKNPTAFYLCASSTLRGQPQHFGDGTRLSIL.

The gene calls are TRBV11-2 and TRBJ1-1, with TRBD1 matching over 8 bases. V shed 5 bases and J 3 bases; nucleotides not matched to a gene: 2. Germline V gives CDR1 SGHAT, CDR2 FQNNGV. The CDR3 runs 13 residues. CDR3 DNA: TGTGCCAGCAGCAAGACAGGGGACACTGAAGCTTTCTTT. Translated: CASSKTGDTEAFF.

The chain joins TRBV5-4 to TRBJ2-3; D gene uncertain. The germline V gene encodes CDR1 SGHNT and CDR2 YYREEE (reference sequence). Between the trimmed V and J ends, which lost 5 bases and 0 bases, there was a span of 7 bases. The CDR3 loop spans 13 amino acids. This CDR3 is CASRAASTDTQYF. For the CDR3, the DNA is TGTGCCAGCAGGGCGGCTAGCACAGATACGCAGTATTTT. Supplemented by reference TRBV5-4 and TRBJ2-3, the full variable domain reads ETGVTQSPTHLIKTRGQQVTLRCSSQSGHNTVSWYQQALGQGPQFIFQYYREEENGRGNFPPRFSGLQFPNYSSELNVNALELDDSALYLCASRAASTDTQYFGPGTRLTVL.

This clone showed up just once. The chain employs TRBV19 and TRBJ2-7; 7 positions agree with TRBD2. Germline V lookup: CDR1 LNHDA, CDR2 SQIVND (reference sequence). Trimming took 4 bases from V and 6 from J; bases not matched to a gene: 21. CDR3 length: 18 amino acids. CDR3 coding DNA: TGTGCCAGTAGTACCTACCGGGGCGGGAGCCCCTTCGCTGGCGAGCAGTACTTC. This sequence encodes CASSTYRGGSPFAGEQYF.

This chain connects TRBV7-2 to TRBJ2-7, with 12 bases matching TRBD2. V shed 1 base and J 5 bases; nucleotides not matched to a gene: 9. This CDR3 is built from 17 residues. Germline V CDR1 and CDR2: SGHTA, FQGNSA. The CDR3 loop reads CASSLGASGRAVNEQYF. The CDR3 region has the DNA TGTGCCAGCAGCTTAGGGGCTAGCGGGAGGGCCGTAAACGAGCAGTACTTC.

The chain has TRBV7-6 and TRBJ2-2; D call uncertain. The germline CDR1 and CDR2 sequences are SGHVS and FNYEAQ. CDR3 length equals 19 residues. V gave up 2 bases and J gave up 1 base, with 20 bases separating them. The CDR3 sequence is CASSLRGGMLERNTGELFF. DNA of the CDR3: TGTGCCAGCAGCTTACGCGGTGGGATGCTAGAAAGGAACACCGGGGAGCTGTTTTTT.

The chain has TRBV6-1 and TRBJ1-1, with D possibly TRBD1 on 5 matching bases. V was shortened by 2 bases and J by 1 base, with 11 bases between the two germline ends. The CDR3 is 15 residues long. Germline assignment: CDR1 MNHNS and CDR2 SASEGT. The CDR3 nucleotides are TGTGCCAGCAGTGAATCCCGCAGGGAGAACACTGAAGCTTTCTTT. It translates to CASSESRRENTEAFF.

V gene TRBV7-2 combines with J gene TRBJ2-7; 8 bases match TRBD2. The CDR3 has 14 residues. V dropped 2 bases and J dropped 6; count of bases not matched to a gene: 6. Germline CDR1 is SGHTA and CDR2 is FQGNSA. The CDR3 sequence is CASSLYGTSPEQYF. CDR3 nucleotides: TGTGCCAGCAGCTTATATGGGACTAGTCCCGAGCAGTACTTC.

The chain employs TRBV27 and TRBJ1-5; perhaps TRBD1 as D (5 bases). The ends were cut back, 3 bases at V and 7 bases at J, with 13 bases in the middle. CDR1 is MNHEY and CDR2 is SMNVEV in the germline V gene (reference sequence). The CDR3 totals 14 residues. CDR3 bases: TGTGCCAGCAGTTTTAGAGGGGTGGGACAGCCCCAGCATTTT. Amino acids: CASSFRGVGQPQHF.

This sequence joins TRBV7-2 and TRBJ2-7, with 15 nucleotides matching TRBD2. With 4 bases clipped from V and 5 bases from J, the junction kept 9 bases outside the gene matches. The CDR3 extends over 17 amino acids. Germline lookup yields CDR1 SGHTA and CDR2 FQGNSA. The CDR3 sequence: CASSYSGTSGRKNEQYF. In DNA form, the CDR3 reads TGTGCCAGCAGCTACTCCGGGACTAGCGGGAGGAAGAACGAGCAGTACTTC.

This chain joins TRBV7-2 and TRBJ2-3, with TRBD2 matching 7 bases. The V gene's germline CDR1 is SGHTA and CDR2 FQGNSA. V dropped 2 bases and J dropped 3; count of bases not matched to a gene: 8. CDR3 length: 16 residues. The CDR3 region is CASSLLGRGGTDTQYF. The CDR3 DNA reads TGTGCCAGCAGCTTATTGGGGCGCGGGGGAACAGATACGCAGTATTTT.

The chain combines TRBV30 with TRBJ2-3; possibly TRBD2 for D (5 bases). The germline CDR1 and CDR2 sequences are GTSNPN and SVGIG (reference sequence). With 2 bases removed from V and 4 bases from J, the gap between germline ends came to 7 bases. This CDR3 region has 12 residues. CDR3 loop: CAWSNGADTQYF. Here the CDR3 DNA reads TGTGCCTGGAGTAACGGGGCAGATACGCAGTATTTT. Based on the CDR3 plus reference TRBV30 and TRBJ2-3, the full variable domain is SQTIHQWPATLVQPVGSPLSLECTVEGTSNPNLYWYRQAAGRGLQLLFYSVGIGQISSEVPQNLSASRPQDRQFILSSKKLLLSDSGFYLCAWSNGADTQYFGPGTRLTVL.

V is TRBV10-3 and J is TRBJ1-5; D is uncertain. The V gene's germline CDR1 is ENHRY and CDR2 SYGVKD. The ends were cut back, 1 base at V and 3 bases at J, with 4 bases in the middle. The CDR3 is made up of 13 amino acids. The chain's CDR3 is CAISEYNNQPQHF. CDR3 in DNA: TGTGCCATCAGTGAGTACAACAATCAGCCCCAGCATTTT.

The chain has TRBV7-6 and TRBJ2-3, with D unclear. The CDR3 totals 12 residues. Trimming removed 5 bases at V and 0 bases at J, with 3 bases between. Per germline, CDR1 SGHVS and CDR2 FNYEAQ. CDR3 nucleotides: TGTGCCAGCAGCCCGAGCACAGATACGCAGTATTTT. It specifies CASSPSTDTQYF.